These T cell receptor beta chains were read from a single sample in a study of control samples from healthy donors and cancer patients. Method: immunoSEQ multiplex PCR; TCRdb's copy keeps in-frame clones and lacks some. The sample lists about 160,000 clones, less than 95% occurring once. Sequencing was performed on PBMCs. These receptors were taken from a man aged 60-69 years with colorectal cancer. The CDR3 runs from the conserved cysteine through the conserved F or W. D genes are given only for firm matches. Clone size, where shown, is once, few, many, or a class for clones that have expanded.

CDR3aa: CASSYQLDRGYGYTF
CDR3nt: TGTGCCAGCAGTTACCAGCTCGACAGGGGTTATGGCTACACCTTC
j_gene: TRBJ1-2
d_gene: TRBD1
v_gene: TRBV6-5
abundance: NA

CDR3aa: CASSLGSGGGTYEQYF
CDR3nt: TGCGCCAGCAGCTTGGGTAGCGGGGGGGGAACCTACGAGCAGTACTTC
j_gene: TRBJ2-7
d_gene: TRBD2
v_gene: TRBV5-1
abundance: NA

CDR3aa: CASRDRSSYEQYF
CDR3nt: TGTGCCAGTAGGGACAGAAGCTCCTACGAGCAGTACTTC
j_gene: TRBJ2-7
d_gene: NA
v_gene: TRBV19
abundance: NA

CDR3aa: CASSFWGLEAFF
CDR3nt: TGTGCCAGCAGCTTTTGGGGACTGGAAGCTTTCTTT
j_gene: TRBJ1-1
d_gene: NA
v_gene: TRBV7-2
abundance: NA

CDR3aa: CASSQVISYISTDTQYF
CDR3nt: TGTGCCAGCAGCCAAGTAATTAGCTATATTAGCACAGATACGCAGTATTTT
j_gene: TRBJ2-3
d_gene: NA
v_gene: TRBV3-1/TRBV3-2
abundance: NA

CDR3aa: CASSLTAMNTEAFF
CDR3nt: TGCGCCAGCAGCTTGACAGCCATGAACACTGAAGCTTTCTTT
j_gene: TRBJ1-1
d_gene: NA
v_gene: TRBV5-1
abundance: NA

CDR3aa: CASGDGGPGANVLTF
CDR3nt: TGCGCCAGCGGGGATGGGGGCCCTGGGGCCAACGTCCTGACTTTC
j_gene: TRBJ2-6
d_gene: NA
v_gene: TRBV5-1
abundance: NA

CDR3aa: CASTPQGKNTEAFF
CDR3nt: TGCGCCAGCACCCCACAGGGTAAAAACACTGAAGCTTTCTTT
j_gene: TRBJ1-1
d_gene: NA
v_gene: TRBV5-1
abundance: NA

CDR3aa: CAWGGTSYEQYF
CDR3nt: TGTGCGTGGGGCGGGACCTCCTACGAGCAGTACTTC
j_gene: TRBJ2-7
d_gene: NA
v_gene: TRBV5-4
abundance: once

CDR3aa: CASSSRRVRRDTQYF
CDR3nt: TGTGCCAGCAGTTCGAGGAGGGTGCGTAGAGATACGCAGTATTTT
j_gene: TRBJ2-3
d_gene: NA
v_gene: TRBV28
abundance: NA

CDR3aa: CASSPGRAQSYNEQFF
CDR3nt: TGTGCCAGTAGTCCGGGGAGGGCCCAGTCCTACAATGAGCAGTTCTTC
j_gene: TRBJ2-1
d_gene: TRBD2
v_gene: TRBV19
abundance: NA

CDR3aa: CAISEIATNEKLFF
CDR3nt: TGTGCCATCAGTGAGATAGCAACTAATGAAAAACTGTTTTTT
j_gene: TRBJ1-4
d_gene: NA
v_gene: TRBV10-3
abundance: NA

CDR3aa: CASGVARTGLPQHF
CDR3nt: TGTGCAAGTGGGGTCGCGAGGACAGGGTTACCCCAGCATTTT
j_gene: TRBJ1-5
d_gene: NA
v_gene: TRBV12-2
abundance: NA

CDR3aa: CATSVRALPHNGQPQHF
CDR3nt: TGTGCCACCAGTGTCAGGGCCCTACCCCACAACGGTCAGCCCCAGCATTTT
j_gene: TRBJ1-5
d_gene: NA
v_gene: TRBV24-1
abundance: NA

CDR3aa: CASTLREGTYDEQFF
CDR3nt: TGTGCCAGCACCCTTAGGGAAGGAACTTATGATGAGCAGTTCTTC
j_gene: TRBJ2-1
d_gene: NA
v_gene: TRBV7-2
abundance: NA

CDR3aa: CASSRRDRDPGNTIYF
CDR3nt: TGTGCCAGCAGTCGCCGGGACAGGGATCCTGGAAACACCATATATTTT
j_gene: TRBJ1-3
d_gene: TRBD1
v_gene: TRBV4-2
abundance: NA

CDR3aa: CASRTGGRTGELFF
CDR3nt: TGTGCCAGTAGGACAGGGGGGAGGACCGGGGAGCTGTTTTTT
j_gene: TRBJ2-2
d_gene: TRBD1
v_gene: TRBV19
abundance: NA

CDR3aa: CATIGLAGGRETQYF
CDR3nt: TGTGCCACCATAGGACTAGCGGGGGGGCGAGAGACCCAGTACTTC
j_gene: TRBJ2-5
d_gene: TRBD2
v_gene: TRBV2
abundance: NA

CDR3aa: CASSYRDGPYNEQFF
CDR3nt: TGTGCCAGCAGTTACCGGGACGGCCCCTACAATGAGCAGTTCTTC
j_gene: TRBJ2-1
d_gene: NA
v_gene: TRBV2
abundance: NA

CDR3aa: CASSLGDYGYTF
CDR3nt: TGTGCCAGCAGCTTAGGGGACTATGGCTACACCTTC
j_gene: TRBJ1-2
d_gene: NA
v_gene: TRBV11-2
abundance: NA

CDR3aa: CASTFGVTEAFF
CDR3nt: TGTGCCAGCACCTTCGGGGTCACTGAAGCTTTCTTT
j_gene: TRBJ1-1
d_gene: NA
v_gene: TRBV12-3/TRBV12-4
abundance: NA

CDR3aa: CASSEKRGGHTGELFF
CDR3nt: TGTGCCAGCAGCGAGAAGCGGGGGGGCCACACCGGGGAGCTGTTTTTT
j_gene: TRBJ2-2
d_gene: TRBD2
v_gene: TRBV5-4
abundance: NA

CDR3aa: CASSRDRGLEDTQYF
CDR3nt: TGTGCCAGTAGTCGGGACAGGGGGCTAGAAGATACGCAGTATTTT
j_gene: TRBJ2-3
d_gene: TRBD1
v_gene: TRBV19
abundance: NA

CDR3aa: CASSDGQGFYEQYF
CDR3nt: TGTGCCAGCAGTGACGGACAGGGTTTTTACGAGCAGTACTTC
j_gene: TRBJ2-7
d_gene: TRBD1
v_gene: TRBV2
abundance: NA

CDR3aa: CASSFWKNRGGGLSTDTQYF
CDR3nt: TGCGCCAGCAGTTTTTGGAAAAACAGGGGAGGGGGCCTTAGCACAGATACGCAGTATTTT
j_gene: TRBJ2-3
d_gene: NA
v_gene: TRBV5-1
abundance: NA

CDR3aa: CASSQGAGILYF
CDR3nt: TGTGCCAGCAGCCAAGGGGCAGGTATATTGTACTTC
j_gene: TRBJ2-5
d_gene: NA
v_gene: TRBV4-2
abundance: once

CDR3aa: CASSLGEETQYF
CDR3nt: TGTGCCAGCAGCTTAGGTGAGGAGACCCAGTACTTC
j_gene: TRBJ2-5
d_gene: NA
v_gene: TRBV7-9
abundance: NA

CDR3aa: CASSRTDSLRGSPLHF
CDR3nt: TGTGCCAGCTCTCGTACGGACAGTCTTAGAGGTTCACCCCTCCACTTT
j_gene: TRBJ1-6
d_gene: NA
v_gene: TRBV18
abundance: NA

CDR3aa: CASRPPGRNNQPQHF
CDR3nt: TGTGCCAGCAGACCCCCGGGACGGAACAATCAGCCCCAGCATTTT
j_gene: TRBJ1-5
d_gene: NA
v_gene: TRBV6-6
abundance: few

CDR3aa: CSVEDHNRGEQYF
CDR3nt: TGCAGCGTTGAAGATCATAATCGGGGCGAGCAGTACTTC
j_gene: TRBJ2-7
d_gene: NA
v_gene: TRBV29-1
abundance: NA

CDR3aa: CASSFRFVSSYEQYF
CDR3nt: TGTGCCAGCAGTTTCCGGTTCGTGAGCTCCTACGAGCAGTACTTC
j_gene: TRBJ2-7
d_gene: NA
v_gene: TRBV28
abundance: NA

CDR3aa: CASRPTSGVMAFF
CDR3nt: TGTGCCAGCAGGCCGACCTCTGGGGTGATGGCTTTCTTT
j_gene: TRBJ1-1
d_gene: NA
v_gene: TRBV2
abundance: NA

CDR3aa: CASRLTRDKSSPLHF
CDR3nt: TGTGCCAGCAGATTAACACGGGATAAGAGTTCACCCCTCCACTTT
j_gene: TRBJ1-6
d_gene: NA
v_gene: TRBV27
abundance: once

CDR3aa: CASSIMARTVSNQPQHF
CDR3nt: TGTGCCAGTAGTATTATGGCCCGGACGGTTAGCAATCAGCCCCAGCATTTT
j_gene: TRBJ1-5
d_gene: NA
v_gene: TRBV19
abundance: once

CDR3aa: CAGSGGSGANVLTF
CDR3nt: TGTGCCGGTTCCGGGGGCTCTGGGGCCAACGTCCTGACTTTC
j_gene: TRBJ2-6
d_gene: NA
v_gene: TRBV6-6
abundance: NA

CDR3aa: CASSQDGRGTYNEQFF
CDR3nt: TGTGCCAGCAGCCAAGATGGGCGGGGCACCTACAATGAGCAGTTCTTC
j_gene: TRBJ2-1
d_gene: NA
v_gene: TRBV4-2
abundance: NA

CDR3aa: CASSSRQGDTQYF
CDR3nt: TGTGCCAGTAGTAGTCGACAGGGAGATACGCAGTATTTT
j_gene: TRBJ2-3
d_gene: TRBD1
v_gene: TRBV19
abundance: NA

CDR3aa: CAWGTYEQYF
CDR3nt: TGTGCCTGGGGGACCTACGAGCAGTACTTC
j_gene: TRBJ2-7
d_gene: NA
v_gene: TRBV30
abundance: once

CDR3aa: CASSRDRGFPYEQYF
CDR3nt: TGTGCCAGTAGTAGAGACAGGGGGTTCCCCTACGAGCAGTACTTC
j_gene: TRBJ2-7
d_gene: TRBD1
v_gene: TRBV19
abundance: NA

CDR3aa: CASSRDRENTEAFF
CDR3nt: TGCGCCAGCAGCCGGGACAGGGAGAACACTGAAGCTTTCTTT
j_gene: TRBJ1-1
d_gene: TRBD1
v_gene: TRBV4-1
abundance: once

CDR3aa: CASSSGESSYEQYF
CDR3nt: TGTGCCAGTAGTAGTGGGGAGAGCTCCTACGAGCAGTACTTC
j_gene: TRBJ2-7
d_gene: NA
v_gene: TRBV19
abundance: NA

CDR3aa: CASSYSRLALAGGPDTDTQYF
CDR3nt: TGTGCCAGCAGTTACTCGAGATTGGCACTAGCGGGGGGGCCTGACACAGATACGCAGTATTTT
j_gene: TRBJ2-3
d_gene: TRBD2
v_gene: TRBV6-2/TRBV6-3
abundance: NA

CDR3aa: CASSVAGGNEKLFF
CDR3nt: TGTGCCAGCAGCGTAGCCGGGGGTAATGAAAAACTGTTTTTT
j_gene: TRBJ1-4
d_gene: NA
v_gene: TRBV9
abundance: NA

CDR3aa: CASSLWGNNEQFF
CDR3nt: TGTGCCAGCAGCTTATGGGGGAACAATGAGCAGTTCTTC
j_gene: TRBJ2-1
d_gene: NA
v_gene: TRBV5-6
abundance: once

CDR3aa: CASSRMSGTSYTEAFF
CDR3nt: TGCGCCAGCAGCCGGATGTCCGGGACGTCGTACACTGAAGCTTTCTTT
j_gene: TRBJ1-1
d_gene: NA
v_gene: TRBV5-1
abundance: NA